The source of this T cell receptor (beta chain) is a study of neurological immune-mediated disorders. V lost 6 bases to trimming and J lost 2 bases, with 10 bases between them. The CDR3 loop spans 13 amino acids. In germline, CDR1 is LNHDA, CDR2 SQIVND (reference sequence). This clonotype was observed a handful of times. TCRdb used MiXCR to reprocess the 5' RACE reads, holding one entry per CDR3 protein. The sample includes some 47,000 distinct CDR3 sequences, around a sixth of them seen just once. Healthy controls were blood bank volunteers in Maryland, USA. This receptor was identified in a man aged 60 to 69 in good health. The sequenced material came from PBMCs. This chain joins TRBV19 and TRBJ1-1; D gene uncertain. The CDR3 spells CASRATPNTEAFF. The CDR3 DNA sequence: TGTGCCAGTAGAGCGACTCCTAACACTGAAGCTTTCTTT.